The rows below give T cell receptor beta chains drawn from one sample of a study of blood T cells in healthy people across ages. TCRdb used MiXCR to reprocess the 5' RACE reads, holding one entry per CDR3 protein. This repertoire shows 800,000 to 950,000 distinct CDR3 sequences, roughly 34% found once; its top ten account for 10% to 15%. Sequenced input: blood. These TCRs come from a man between 18 and 35 years old in good health. Both conserved end residues are part of each CDR3. Each record gives: J gene, V gene, clone size, D gene, CDR3 protein, CDR3 DNA. The D gene is left open where the match is weak. The size entry is marked missing in some rows and otherwise reads once, few, many or a size class.

J: TRBJ1-2; V: TRBV29-1; size: -; D: -; CDR3: CSVEDGNRYGYTF; DNA: TGCAGCGTTGAAGATGGGAACCGATATGGCTACACCTTC
J: TRBJ1-1; V: TRBV3-1; size: -; D: TRBD1; CDR3: CASSPRDRRAEAFF; DNA: TGTGCCAGCAGCCCTAGGGACAGAAGGGCCGAAGCTTTCTTT
J: TRBJ2-7; V: TRBV13; size: -; D: -; CDR3: CASSLGQGKNYEQYF; DNA: TGTGCCAGCAGCTTAGGGCAGGGGAAGAACTACGAGCAGTACTTC
J: TRBJ2-7; V: TRBV7-9; size: few; D: -; CDR3: CASSLAGGGKNEQYF; DNA: TGTGCCAGCAGCTTAGCAGGAGGGGGCAAGAACGAGCAGTACTTC
J: TRBJ2-7; V: TRBV2; size: few; D: TRBD2; CDR3: CAGDSGNYEQYF; DNA: TGTGCCGGTGATAGCGGGAACTACGAGCAGTACTTC
J: TRBJ2-5; V: TRBV20-1; size: few; D: TRBD2; CDR3: CSATSGGSQETQYF; DNA: TGCAGTGCCACTAGCGGGGGCTCCCAAGAGACCCAGTACTTC
J: TRBJ1-2; V: TRBV5-1; size: -; D: -; CDR3: CASSLESVGDGYTF; DNA: TGCGCCAGCAGCTTGGAATCGGTGGGGGATGGCTACACCTTC
J: TRBJ2-7; V: TRBV14; size: -; D: -; CDR3: CASSSIDSYNEQYF; DNA: TGTGCCAGCAGTAGTATCGACAGTTACAATGAGCAGTACTTC
J: TRBJ2-4; V: TRBV9; size: few; D: -; CDR3: CASSVGNSQNIQYF; DNA: TGTGCCAGCAGCGTAGGTAACAGTCAAAACATTCAGTACTTC
J: TRBJ2-3; V: TRBV2; size: many; D: -; CDR3: CASSVTRGEDTQYF; DNA: TGTGCCAGCAGCGTGACGAGGGGCGAAGATACGCAGTATTTT
J: TRBJ2-7; V: TRBV2; size: -; D: -; CDR3: CAGSPGAPYEQYF; DNA: TGTGCCGGCAGTCCAGGGGCTCCCTACGAGCAGTACTTC
J: TRBJ1-5; V: TRBV12-3/TRBV12-4; size: many; D: -; CDR3: CASSPVDQPQHF; DNA: TGTGCCAGCAGCCCCGTAGATCAGCCCCAGCATTTT
J: TRBJ1-1; V: TRBV29-1; size: few; D: -; CDR3: CSVEDRRFANTEAFF; DNA: TGCAGCGTTGAAGATCGTAGGTTCGCGAACACTGAAGCTTTCTTT
J: TRBJ2-1; V: TRBV5-1; size: few; D: TRBD1; CDR3: CASSLEGQGEWYNEQFF; DNA: TGCGCCAGCAGCTTGGAAGGACAGGGAGAGTGGTACAATGAGCAGTTCTTC
J: TRBJ1-2; V: TRBV6-1; size: -; D: -; CDR3: CASSEKRGANYGYTF; DNA: TGTGCCAGCAGTGAAAAGCGGGGAGCCAACTATGGCTACACCTTC
J: TRBJ1-5; V: TRBV6-5; size: -; D: -; CDR3: CASSYSNVGLARNRPQHF; DNA: TGTGCCAGCAGTTACTCAAATGTGGGGTTAGCGCGCAATCGGCCCCAGCATTTT
J: TRBJ2-7; V: TRBV7-3; size: few; D: TRBD2; CDR3: CASSSTSGGAYEQYF; DNA: TGTGCCAGCAGCTCAACTAGCGGGGGGGCCTACGAGCAGTACTTC
J: TRBJ1-5; V: TRBV6-2/TRBV6-3; size: few; D: -; CDR3: CASSSGHISNQPQHF; DNA: TGTGCCAGCAGTTCCGGACATATCAGCAATCAGCCCCAGCATTTT
J: TRBJ1-1; V: TRBV5-1; size: few; D: -; CDR3: CASTPRGPNMNTEAFF; DNA: TGCGCCAGCACCCCTCGGGGCCCGAACATGAACACTGAAGCTTTCTTT
J: TRBJ2-3; V: TRBV12-3/TRBV12-4; size: -; D: -; CDR3: CASSRDGSRADTQYF; DNA: TGTGCCAGCAGTAGGGACGGCTCGAGAGCAGATACGCAGTATTTT
J: TRBJ2-6; V: TRBV6-5; size: few; D: -; CDR3: CASSYSNSGANVLTF; DNA: TGTGCCAGCAGTTACTCAAACTCTGGGGCCAACGTCCTGACTTTC
J: TRBJ2-7; V: TRBV2; size: -; D: -; CDR3: CASSDAGSSTYNEQYF; DNA: TGTGCCAGCAGTGATGCCGGGTCAAGCACCTACAATGAGCAGTACTTC
J: TRBJ1-2; V: TRBV5-5; size: -; D: TRBD1; CDR3: CASSRRTGSGYTF; DNA: TGTGCCAGCAGCCGTCGGACAGGCAGCGGCTACACCTTC
J: TRBJ2-7; V: TRBV12-3/TRBV12-4; size: -; D: -; CDR3: CASSFDRISSYEQYF; DNA: TGTGCCAGCAGTTTTGACCGCATCAGTTCCTACGAGCAGTACTTC
J: TRBJ1-1; V: TRBV5-1; size: few; D: -; CDR3: CASSLQSGNTEAFF; DNA: TGCGCCAGCAGCTTGCAGTCGGGGAACACTGAAGCTTTCTTT
J: TRBJ1-6; V: TRBV7-2; size: few; D: -; CDR3: CASSFRGSPLHF; DNA: TGTGCCAGCAGCTTCCGTGGTTCACCCCTCCACTTT
J: TRBJ1-3; V: TRBV7-9; size: -; D: -; CDR3: CASSSGQVYAGNTIYF; DNA: TGTGCCAGCAGCTCGGGTCAGGTGTATGCTGGAAACACCATATATTTT
J: TRBJ2-3; V: TRBV20-1; size: -; D: -; CDR3: CSAIPREYTDTQYF; DNA: TGCAGTGCAATCCCCAGGGAATACACAGATACGCAGTATTTT
J: TRBJ2-7; V: TRBV4-3; size: few; D: -; CDR3: CASSLRPGAYNEQYF; DNA: TGCGCCAGCAGCTTAAGGCCGGGGGCCTACAATGAGCAGTACTTC
J: TRBJ2-1; V: TRBV7-9; size: many; D: TRBD1; CDR3: CASSQGERTGYFNEQFF; DNA: TGTGCCAGCAGCCAAGGGGAGAGGACAGGGTATTTCAATGAGCAGTTCTTC
J: TRBJ2-7; V: TRBV7-9; size: -; D: TRBD1; CDR3: CASSLVGTGVKYF; DNA: TGTGCCAGCAGCTTGGTGGGGACAGGGGTTAAGTACTTC
J: TRBJ2-3; V: TRBV12-3/TRBV12-4; size: once; D: -; CDR3: CASRLRADAQYF; DNA: TGTGCCAGCCGATTGAGAGCAGATGCGCAGTATTTT
J: TRBJ1-1; V: TRBV10-3; size: -; D: -; CDR3: CASETEVSTEAFF; DNA: TGTGCCAGCGAGACTGAAGTGAGCACTGAAGCTTTCTTT
J: TRBJ2-2; V: TRBV5-5; size: -; D: -; CDR3: CASSATRNTGELFF; DNA: TGTGCCAGCAGCGCGACTAGGAACACCGGGGAGCTGTTTTTT
J: TRBJ2-5; V: TRBV2; size: few; D: TRBD2; CDR3: CASRAGVRETQYF; DNA: TGTGCCAGCAGGGCGGGAGTAAGGGAGACCCAGTACTTC
J: TRBJ1-6; V: TRBV28; size: -; D: -; CDR3: CASRLREHSSPHF; DNA: TGTGCCAGCAGACTCAGAGAGCATTCATCCCCCCACTTT
J: TRBJ2-7; V: TRBV3-1; size: few; D: TRBD1; CDR3: CASSQGTGGYYEQYF; DNA: TGTGCCAGCAGCCAAGGGACAGGTGGTTACTACGAGCAGTACTTC
J: TRBJ1-2; V: TRBV21-1; size: -; D: -; CDR3: CATTTGANEGPWDGYTF; DNA: TGTGCCACCACGACAGGGGCAAATGAGGGGCCGTGGGATGGCTACACCTTC
J: TRBJ2-7; V: TRBV28; size: -; D: -; CDR3: CASSLVLGDYEQYF; DNA: TGTGCCAGCAGTTTGGTCCTAGGAGACTACGAGCAGTACTTC
J: TRBJ2-7; V: TRBV20-1; size: -; D: -; CDR3: CSASGLINEQYF; DNA: TGCAGTGCTAGCGGACTCATCAATGAGCAGTACTTC
J: TRBJ2-1; V: TRBV7-3; size: -; D: TRBD1; CDR3: CASSLTPTGGVDEQFF; DNA: TGTGCCAGCAGCTTAACTCCGACAGGGGGCGTGGATGAGCAGTTCTTC
J: TRBJ2-7; V: TRBV25-1; size: -; D: -; CDR3: CASSVGRHLLEQYF; DNA: TGTGCCAGCAGTGTGGGCCGGCACCTACTCGAGCAGTACTTC
J: TRBJ2-3; V: TRBV2; size: few; D: -; CDR3: CASGPGTNTDTQYF; DNA: TGTGCCAGCGGACCCGGGACCAACACAGATACGCAGTATTTT
J: TRBJ2-3; V: TRBV7-2; size: -; D: TRBD1; CDR3: CASSLLTGSDTQYF; DNA: TGTGCCAGCAGCTTACTGACAGGGTCAGATACGCAGTATTTT
J: TRBJ1-4; V: TRBV5-1; size: -; D: -; CDR3: CASSLMGNEKLFF; DNA: TGCGCCAGCAGCTTGATGGGTAATGAAAAACTGTTTTTT
J: TRBJ1-2; V: TRBV29-1; size: once; D: -; CDR3: CCVEDLRQNYGYTF; DNA: TGCTGCGTTGAGGACCTCAGGCAGAACTATGGCTACACCTTC
J: TRBJ2-7; V: TRBV20-1; size: many; D: -; CDR3: CSARDPRQAADEQYF; DNA: TGCAGTGCTAGAGATCCCCGACAGGCCGCAGACGAGCAGTACTTC